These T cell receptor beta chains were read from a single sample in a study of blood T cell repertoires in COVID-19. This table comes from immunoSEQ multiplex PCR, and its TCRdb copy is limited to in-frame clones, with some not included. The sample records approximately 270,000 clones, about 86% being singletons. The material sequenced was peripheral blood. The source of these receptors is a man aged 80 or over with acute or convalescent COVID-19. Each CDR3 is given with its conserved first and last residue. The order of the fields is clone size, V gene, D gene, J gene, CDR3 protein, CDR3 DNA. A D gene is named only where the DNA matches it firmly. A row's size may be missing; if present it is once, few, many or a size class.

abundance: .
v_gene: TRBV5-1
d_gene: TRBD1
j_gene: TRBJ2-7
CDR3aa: CASSSVGQGGWEQYF
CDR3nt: TGCGCCAGCAGCTCGGTGGGACAGGGGGGTTGGGAGCAGTACTTC

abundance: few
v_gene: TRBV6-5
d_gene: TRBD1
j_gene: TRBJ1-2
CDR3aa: CASNPGGSKAGYTF
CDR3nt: TGTGCCTCCAATCCAGGGGGCTCTAAAGCTGGCTACACCTTC

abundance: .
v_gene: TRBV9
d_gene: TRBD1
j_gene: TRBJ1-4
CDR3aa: CASSRTGGLNEKLFF
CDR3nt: TGTGCCAGCAGCCGGACAGGGGGCCTAAATGAAAAACTGTTTTTT

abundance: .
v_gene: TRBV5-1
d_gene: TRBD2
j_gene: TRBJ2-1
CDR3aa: CATRPVAGTTYNEQFF
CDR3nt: TGCGCCACCCGCCCCGTAGCGGGAACGACCTACAATGAGCAGTTCTTC

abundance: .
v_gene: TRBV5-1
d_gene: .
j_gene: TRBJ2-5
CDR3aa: CASSLSGGGETQYF
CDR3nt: TGCGCCAGCAGCTTGAGTGGGGGCGGTGAGACCCAGTACTTC

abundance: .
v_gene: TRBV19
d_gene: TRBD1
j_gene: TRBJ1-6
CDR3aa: CASSTTGANSPLHF
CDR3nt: TGTGCCAGTAGTACGACAGGGGCTAATTCACCCCTCCACTTT

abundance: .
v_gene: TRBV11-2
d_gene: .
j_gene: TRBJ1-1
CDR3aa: CASSLRAGIGNTEAFF
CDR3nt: TGTGCCAGCAGCTTAAGGGCGGGGATTGGGAACACTGAAGCTTTCTTT

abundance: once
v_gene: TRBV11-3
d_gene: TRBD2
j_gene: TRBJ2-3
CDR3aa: CASSLGTSGGQGAQYF
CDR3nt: TGTGCCAGCAGCTTAGGGACTAGCGGGGGGCAAGGTGCGCAGTATTTT

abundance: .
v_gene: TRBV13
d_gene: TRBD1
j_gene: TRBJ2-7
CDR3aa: CASSAAGQGVYEQYF
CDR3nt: TGTGCCAGCAGCGCCGCGGGACAGGGAGTCTACGAGCAGTACTTC

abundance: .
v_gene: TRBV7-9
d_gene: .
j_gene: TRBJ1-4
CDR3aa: CASKTYRDEKLFF
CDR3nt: TGTGCCAGCAAGACCTACCGGGATGAAAAACTGTTTTTT

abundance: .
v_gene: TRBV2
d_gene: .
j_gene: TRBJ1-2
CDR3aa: CASSDRGSNYGYTF
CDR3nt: TGTGCCAGCAGTGACAGGGGCTCTAACTATGGCTACACCTTC

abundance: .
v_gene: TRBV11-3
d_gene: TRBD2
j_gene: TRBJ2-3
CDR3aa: CASSPRGRAGERSDTQYF
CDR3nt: TGTGCCAGCAGCCCCCGAGGGAGGGCGGGAGAACGATCAGATACGCAGTATTTT

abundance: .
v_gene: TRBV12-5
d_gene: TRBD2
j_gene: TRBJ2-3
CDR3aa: CASGLANRGVGQGGDTQYF
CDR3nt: TGTGCTAGTGGTTTGGCCAACCGGGGGGTCGGCCAGGGAGGGGATACGCAGTATTTT

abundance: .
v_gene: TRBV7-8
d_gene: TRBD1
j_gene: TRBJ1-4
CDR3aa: CASSPPGTGNEKLFF
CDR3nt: TGTGCCAGCAGCCCCCCCGGGACAGGGAATGAAAAACTGTTTTTT

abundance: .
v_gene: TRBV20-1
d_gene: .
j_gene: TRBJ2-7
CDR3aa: CSASSGHEQYF
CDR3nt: TGCAGTGCTAGTAGTGGCCACGAGCAGTACTTC

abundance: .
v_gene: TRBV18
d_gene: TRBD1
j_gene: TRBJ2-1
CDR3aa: CASSPIYRTGGNEQFF
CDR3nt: TGTGCCAGCTCACCCATCTACAGGACAGGGGGAAATGAGCAGTTCTTC

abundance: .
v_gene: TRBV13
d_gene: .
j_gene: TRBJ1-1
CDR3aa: CASSSFGRPRLGTEAFF
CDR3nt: TGTGCCAGCAGCTCCTTCGGGAGGCCCAGGCTAGGCACTGAAGCTTTCTTT

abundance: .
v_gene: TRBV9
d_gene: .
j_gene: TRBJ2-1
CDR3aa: CASSVEAGTYNEQFF
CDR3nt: TGTGCCAGCAGCGTAGAGGCAGGAACGTACAATGAGCAGTTCTTC

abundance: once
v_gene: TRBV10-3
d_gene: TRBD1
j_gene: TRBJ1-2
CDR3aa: CATQPGQGEFDYGYTF
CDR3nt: TGTGCCACACAACCGGGACAGGGAGAGTTCGACTATGGCTACACCTTC

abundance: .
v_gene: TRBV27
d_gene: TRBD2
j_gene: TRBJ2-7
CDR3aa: CASSPPGLAGGPGAYEQYF
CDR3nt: TGTGCCAGCAGTCCTCCGGGACTAGCGGGGGGGCCAGGGGCCTACGAGCAGTACTTC

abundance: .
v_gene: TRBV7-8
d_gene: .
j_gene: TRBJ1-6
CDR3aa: CASSLPTDNSPLHF
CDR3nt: TGTGCCAGCAGCCTACCGACAGATAATTCACCCCTCCACTTT

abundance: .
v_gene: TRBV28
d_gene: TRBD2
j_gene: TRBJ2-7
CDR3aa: CASRSGGSIYEQYF
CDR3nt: TGTGCCAGCAGAAGCGGGGGATCTATCTACGAGCAGTACTTC

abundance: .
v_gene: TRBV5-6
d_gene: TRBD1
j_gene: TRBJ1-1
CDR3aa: CASTEGTGVLNTEAFF
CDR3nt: TGTGCCAGCACCGAAGGGACAGGGGTATTGAACACTGAAGCTTTCTTT

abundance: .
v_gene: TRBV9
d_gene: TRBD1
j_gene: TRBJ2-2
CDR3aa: CASSTLGTVNTGELFF
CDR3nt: TGTGCCAGCAGCACTCTTGGGACAGTTAACACCGGGGAGCTGTTTTTT

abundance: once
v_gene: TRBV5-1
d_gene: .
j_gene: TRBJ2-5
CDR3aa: CASSLGGEETQYF
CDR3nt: TGCGCCAGCAGCTTGGGGGGGGAAGAGACCCAGTACTTC

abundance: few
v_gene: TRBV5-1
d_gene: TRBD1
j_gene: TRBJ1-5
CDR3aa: CASSLGTGGGRQPQHF
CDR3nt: TGCGCCAGCAGCCTAGGGACAGGGGGTGGAAGACAGCCCCAGCATTTT

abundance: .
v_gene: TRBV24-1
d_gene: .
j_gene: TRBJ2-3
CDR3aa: CATSDLWQGTDTQYF
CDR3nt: TGTGCCACCAGTGATTTGTGGCAGGGTACAGATACGCAGTATTTT

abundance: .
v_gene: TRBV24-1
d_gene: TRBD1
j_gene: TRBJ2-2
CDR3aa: CATSDPTGTGITGELFF
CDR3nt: TGTGCCACCAGTGATCCAACCGGGACAGGGATCACCGGGGAGCTGTTTTTT

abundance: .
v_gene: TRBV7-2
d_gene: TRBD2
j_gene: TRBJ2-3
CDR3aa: CASSSRRGSDTQYF
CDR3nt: TGTGCCAGCAGCTCCCGGCGGGGGTCAGATACGCAGTATTTT